The 24 T cell receptor beta chains reported below all come from one sample, sequenced in a study of blood T cell repertoires in COVID-19. Generated by immunoSEQ multiplex PCR, the TCRdb table keeps only in-frame clones and is missing some. The sample shows 200,000 to 300,000 clones, about 91% of them seen only once. The sample consisted of PBMCs or T cells enriched from blood (not recorded which). The source of these receptors is a woman aged 40 to 55 with acute COVID-19.

The V call is TRBV10-2, the J call TRBJ1-1; D may be TRBD1 (6 bases). The germline CDR1 and CDR2 sequences are WSHSY and SAAADI. The germline V and J ends were trimmed by 5 bases and 2 bases, with 9 bases remaining between them. The CDR3 has 13 residues. CDR3 coding DNA: TGCGCCAGCAGTAGGACAGCAAACACTGAAGCTTTCTTT. Residues: CASSRTANTEAFF.

The genes are TRBV10-3 and TRBJ1-1; the match to TRBD1 covers 7 bases. CDR1 and CDR2 (germline): ENHRY, SYGVKD. The CDR3 extends over 14 amino acids. J lost 8 bases, V lost 2 bases, and 8 bases had no gene match. CDR3 sequence (DNA): TGTGCCATCAGTGAGGGAGGGACAGCTGAAGAAGCTTTCTTT. Translating it yields CAISEGGTAEEAFF.

The CDR3 sequence is CASSARDRGLTGELFF. The CDR3 bases are TGTGCCAGCAGCGCCCGGGACAGGGGGCTCACCGGGGAGCTGTTTTTT. The rearrangement uses TRBV9 and TRBJ2-2; TRBD1 agrees at 12 bases. The CDR3 length is 16 residues. The germline V gene encodes CDR1 SGDLS and CDR2 YYNGEE. The V segment lost 3 bases and the J segment 4 bases; nucleotides outside the gene matches: 4.

The V and J genes are TRBV18 and TRBJ2-3, with a possible D match to TRBD2 (6 bases). This CDR3 has 18 amino acids. The V gene lost 5 bases and the J gene lost 0 bases, with 21 bases spanning the gap. The germline gives CDR1 KGHSH, CDR2 LQKENI. CDR3 protein: CASSSGTRNGLSTDTQYF. DNA for the CDR3: TGTGCCAGCTCATCCGGGACTCGAAACGGACTCAGCACAGATACGCAGTATTTT.

This clone was counted between two and nine times. The chain is built from TRBV7-9 and TRBJ2-7, with 9 bases matching TRBD2. V lost 7 bases, J lost 4 bases, and 11 bases stayed unmatched. The germline CDR1 and CDR2 sequences are SEHNR and FQNEAQ (reference sequence). The CDR3 is 15 residues long. The CDR3 nucleotides read TGTGCCAGCAACTCGAAAGCGGGGGGCACGTACGAGCAGTACTTC. Protein sequence: CASNSKAGGTYEQYF.

The chain combines TRBV7-8 with TRBJ1-5; no clear D gene. Germline CDR1 is SGHVS and CDR2 is FQNEAQ. The germline V and J ends were trimmed by 3 bases and 7 bases, with 16 bases remaining between them. The length of the CDR3 is 15 residues. As DNA, the CDR3 is TGTGCCAGCAGCTTTGGTTCTACGCAAGTACAGCCCCAGCATTTT. It yields the protein CASSFGSTQVQPQHF.

The rearrangement links TRBV7-2 to TRBJ2-2, with D perhaps matching TRBD2 (5 bases). Per the germline V gene, CDR1 is SGHTA and CDR2 is FQGNSA. The germline V and J ends were trimmed by 1 base and 6 bases, with 12 bases remaining between them. The CDR3 is 15 residues long. CDR3 nucleotides: TGTGCCAGCAGCTTAGGAGGGATTCGGGCCGGGGAGCTGTTTTTT. It encodes CASSLGGIRAGELFF. The variable domain in full, with the rest retrieved from reference TRBV7-2 and TRBJ2-2, is GAGVSQSPSNKVTEKGKDVELRCDPISGHTALYWYRQSLGQGLEFLIYFQGNSAPDKSGLPSDRFSAERTGGSVSTLTIQRTQQEDSAVYLCASSLGGIRAGELFFGEGSRLTVL.

The chain links TRBV4-3 to TRBJ1-5; the D is unclear. Germline CDR1 and CDR2: LGHNA and YSLEER. The CDR3 length is 14 residues. V lost 0 bases to trimming and J lost 6 bases, with 9 bases between them. CDR3 protein: CASSQDYSGQPQHF. For the CDR3, the DNA is TGCGCCAGCAGCCAAGATTACTCCGGTCAGCCCCAGCATTTT.

The genes are TRBV5-5 and TRBJ1-2; the D gene is possibly TRBD1 (6 bases). CDR3 size: 15 residues. V was pared by 4 bases and J by 0 bases, with 13 bases between. Germline V lookup: CDR1 SGHKS, CDR2 YYEKEE (reference sequence). CDR3 sequence: CASSGQIIPNYGYTF. The DNA for the CDR3 is TGTGCCAGCAGCGGACAGATAATCCCTAACTATGGCTACACCTTC.

This chain joins TRBV11-2 and TRBJ1-3; TRBD1 might be the D (6 bases). Germline V gives CDR1 SGHAT, CDR2 FQNNGV. Trimming cost V 5 bases and J 8 bases, with 16 bases left between them. The CDR3 is 14 residues long. The CDR3 DNA reads TGTGCCAGCAGCGGAACCGGGCCAGGGGACACCATATATTTT. Translation: CASSGTGPGDTIYF.

This clone was detected once. The chain couples TRBV27 to TRBJ2-2; possible D gene TRBD1, 5 bases. The CDR3 contains 13 residues. The germline gives CDR1 MNHEY, CDR2 SMNVEV (reference sequence). Trimming stripped 1 base from V and 6 bases from J, with 6 bases between. CDR3 region: CASSLWTPGELFF. In nucleotides, the CDR3 is TGTGCCAGCAGTTTATGGACACCCGGGGAGCTGTTTTTT.

The sample holds one count of this clone. Its ends do not fully match the called genes, so a read error is possible. The chain employs TRBV6-1 and TRBJ1-4; TRBD1 agrees at 8 bases. Per germline, CDR1 MNHNS and CDR2 SASEGT. The CDR3 loop spans 17 amino acids. The DNA of the CDR3 is TGTGCCAGCAGGGAAGGTTTAGCAGGGGGCAATTTTGAAAAACTGTTTTTT. It is translated as CASREGLAGGNFEKLFF.

Written as DNA, the CDR3 is TGTGCCAGCAGCGTAATGAGCGGGAGTGGGAATGAGCAGTTCTTC. It encodes CASSVMSGSGNEQFF. The J gene is TRBJ2-1, the V gene TRBV9; 8 positions match TRBD2. CDR1 is SGDLS and CDR2 is YYNGEE in the germline V gene. Losses at the gene ends were 1 base for V and 7 bases for J; bases not matched to a gene: 7. The CDR3 is made up of 15 amino acids.

The chain combines TRBV7-8 with TRBJ2-3; D is possibly TRBD2 (6 bases). V was trimmed by 3 bases and J by 6 bases, leaving 13 bases between them. This CDR3 spans 14 amino acids. Germline lookup yields CDR1 SGHVS and CDR2 FQNEAQ. CDR3 nucleotide sequence: TGTGCCAGCAGCTTTACCCCCCGGGGGGATACGCAGTATTTT. Translation gives CASSFTPRGDTQYF.

The chain joins TRBV9 to TRBJ2-3, with D possibly being TRBD2 (7 bases). The V end lost 4 bases, the J end lost 0 bases, and 15 bases lay between the germline ends. CDR1 SGDLS and CDR2 YYNGEE come from the germline V gene. There are 16 residues in the CDR3. DNA of the CDR3: TGTGCCAGCAGCCCGAGGGGGGGCGCTAGCACAGATACGCAGTATTTT. The encoded protein is CASSPRGGASTDTQYF.

The chain combines TRBV5-8 with TRBJ1-2; D perhaps matches TRBD1 (5 bases). Germline V lookup: CDR1 SGHTS, CDR2 YDEGEE. CDR3 length equals 16 residues. The V gene lost 3 bases and the J gene lost 2 bases, with 17 bases spanning the gap. The CDR3 loop reads CASSSTRQLENYGYTF. CDR3 sequence (DNA): TGTGCCAGCAGCTCAACTCGACAGCTAGAGAACTATGGCTACACCTTC.

The rearrangement uses TRBV10-1 and TRBJ1-6; 8 bases agree with TRBD1. The V gene end was trimmed by 3 bases and the J gene end by 7 bases; junction bases not matched to a gene: 2. CDR3 length: 14 amino acids. Per the germline V gene, CDR1 is WNHNN and CDR2 is SYGVQD (reference sequence). CDR3 amino acids: CASSDGQGNSPLHF. In nucleotides, the CDR3 is TGCGCCAGCAGTGACGGACAGGGCAATTCACCCCTCCACTTT.

The chain uses TRBV7-9 and TRBJ2-7; D is unclear. The CDR3 consists of 11 residues. The ends were cut back, 5 bases at V and 4 bases at J, with 6 bases in the middle. Germline CDR1 SEHNR, CDR2 FQNEAQ (reference sequence). Here the CDR3 DNA reads TGTGCCAGCAGCCCTGTTTACGAGCAGTACTTC. Protein product: CASSPVYEQYF.

This clone was recorded only once. CDR3 residues: CASSTPGQGDEKLFF. The DNA of the CDR3 is TGTGCCAGCAGCACCCCGGGACAGGGGGATGAAAAACTGTTTTTT. The chain is built from TRBV5-5 and TRBJ1-4; 11 bases match TRBD1. The ends lost 4 bases at V and 6 bases at J; junction bases unmatched: 5. The CDR3 consists of 15 residues. Germline V gene lookup returns CDR1 SGHKS and CDR2 YYEKEE (reference sequence).

This clone came up once. The chain combines TRBV19 with TRBJ2-3; no firm D call. Trimming pared 7 bases from V and 6 bases from J, leaving 17 bases between. This CDR3 is built from 14 residues. Germline V CDR1 and CDR2: LNHDA, SQIVND (reference sequence). The CDR3 loop is CASTTRLDADTQYF. The CDR3 coding sequence is TGTGCCAGTACCACAAGACTTGACGCGGATACGCAGTATTTT.

V gene TRBV5-1 combines with J gene TRBJ1-2; 9 bases fit TRBD1. The CDR3 is 17 amino acids. Germline lookup yields CDR1 SGHRS and CDR2 YFSETQ. V shed 2 bases and J 4 bases; nucleotides not matched to a gene: 12. The CDR3 DNA follows: TGCGCCAGCAGCTTAACGGGACAGGGAGAGTCAAGCTATGGCTACACCTTC. Translated, it gives CASSLTGQGESSYGYTF.

The chain combines TRBV7-2 with TRBJ2-3; 7 bases match TRBD2. Germline V CDR1 and CDR2: SGHTA, FQGNSA. J lost 2 bases, V lost 4 bases, and 3 bases had no gene match. The CDR3 runs 14 residues. This chain's CDR3 is CASSSGTTTDTQYF. DNA for the CDR3: TGTGCCAGCAGCTCGGGGACTACCACAGATACGCAGTATTTT.

The chain combines TRBV5-8 with TRBJ2-1; 10 bases align to TRBD1. J gave up 9 bases and V 4 bases, and 7 bases lay outside the gene matches. CDR1 SGHTS and CDR2 YDEGEE come from the germline V gene. The CDR3 is 14 residues long. CDR3 in DNA: TGTGCCAGCAGCCGCCGGGACAGGGGCGGTGAGCAGTTCTTC. Translation: CASSRRDRGGEQFF.

V is TRBV19 and J is TRBJ2-1; 12 positions agree with TRBD2. Trimming removed 10 bases from V and 3 bases from J; junction bases left unmatched: 16. Germline CDR1 reads LNHDA; CDR2 reads SQIVND (reference sequence). The length of the CDR3 is 18 residues. The DNA for the CDR3 is TGTGCCACCGGAAAGAGGACTAGCGGGACGGCTCTCTACAATGAGCAGTTCTTC. It yields the protein CATGKRTSGTALYNEQFF.